The sequence of this T cell receptor beta chain was determined in a study of shared clonotypes between healthy human individuals (TCRdb year 2020). General notes on the study: The cohort comprised a couple of women and a few men aged 18 to 49 years. Per donor, three plates each were used for CD4 naive and CD4 memory, two for CD8 naive, and one for CD8 memory. Different laboratories and diverse techniques were used to prepare libraries and sequence TCR repertoires, to increase sequencing depth and limit assay-specific biases. Per donor, leukapheresis produced somewhere between about 0.8 and 9 billion PBMCs. To estimate repertoire size and how much clonotypes are shared between individuals, the study performed deep sequencing of blood TCR repertoires from roughly five healthy adults. Overall study outcomes, separate from this receptor: Because the study included only a small number of donors, the genetic and exposure-history diversity represented was limited. Estimated clonotype richness was generally larger for naive than for memory subsets. Higher generation probabilities were observed for clonotypes shared by all four sorted-subset donors than for non-shared clonotypes. Sampling was limited to blood, and TCR repertoires in tissue likely differ from TCR repertoires in blood. Roughly 5% of naive CD4, 3.5% of naive CD8, 2.3% of memory CD4, and 0.4% of memory CD8 clonotypes were shared across several donors. Based on pairwise subsampling, the degree of clonotype sharing among donors was expected to be affected by sequencing depth. Rarefaction of sorted-subset datasets indicated incomplete sequencing despite the large sequencing depth.

Using the deep immunoSEQ assay, TCR CDR3 regions were amplified from genomic DNA by multiplex PCR. For each cell subset, the extracted genomic DNA was distributed evenly across all wells of several immunoSEQ 96-well plates, and each plate served as one replicate. Each replicate PCR for sorted subsets received roughly 0.2 ug genomic DNA, equal to roughly 30,000 T cell genomes. The purified libraries were quantified using a Qubit 3.0 fluorometer, sized with a Bioanalyzer 2100, and then quantified again using the KAPA Library Quantification kit. Each immunoSEQ 96-well plate was sequenced on its own single-read 150-cycle Illumina NextSeq 550 flow cell. In the authors' own workflow: Because only junctional sequences without quality scores were contained in the immunoSEQ output, filtering matching that applied to full-length reads could not be performed. To assign V/J genes and CDR3, sequences were annotated using PyIR, a Python wrapper for IgBLAST v1.9, with IMGT germline references. Any read was removed if the V/J assignment was weak (E-value above 1e-6), the CDR3 was missing, or the read contained stop codons, out-of-frame junctions, or ambiguous translated residues. V3J clonotypes were defined as sequences sharing the same inferred V gene, J gene, and CDR3 amino acid sequence. The percentage overlap between two repertoires was calculated by dividing the number of shared unique clonotypes by the size of the smaller repertoire. Richness of each repertoire was evaluated using RTK rarefaction, the Chao1 estimator, and Recon v2.1 estimates of unobserved clonotypes. Generation probabilities were computed with OLGA for all TCRbeta clonotypes obtained by the gDNA method from a handful of donors. As stored in TCRdb, this immuneACCESS dataset retains in-frame rearrangements with V and J assigned. A fraction of the clones does not appear; measured against another copy, unresolved V genes explain less than half of the discrepancy, and the remainder lacks a known reason. The V and J calls and clone size come from that table; D and trimming were worked out from the DNA. A total of some 2,000,000 clones appear in this sample, 85% to 95% of them only once. The ten most abundant clones make up 0.13% of the sample.

The CDR3 sequence holds 14 residues, the cysteine and phenylalanine included. The only DNA kept is the CDR3, 42 bases in frame from the first base. V is shortened by 6 bases, J by 4 bases, and the region joining them spans 16 bases. Sequences SNHLY (CDR1) and FYNNEI (CDR2) are obtained from the germline V gene. As concerns this clone: The antigen it binds to is not known. Within one base of it there is no much larger clone, and no base qualities were kept.

The donors were healthy, HIV-negative adults who had no recently reported acute infections or vaccinations. All donors were Caucasian adults living in Nashville, Tennessee, USA. CD4+ T cells were enriched by magnetic negative selection; naive cells were then positively selected on CD45RA, and the negative fraction formed the memory subset. Blood was obtained by leukapheresis, after which PBMCs were separated by Ficoll-Histopaque density gradient centrifugation and cryopreserved in liquid nitrogen vapor phase. Purity and quantity of every magnetically sorted T cell population were checked by analytical flow cytometry. Genomic DNA was isolated from every sorted fraction and measured by UV absorbance on a Nanodrop 2000c.

The source of this sequence is a man younger than 30 in good health. The chain was built from TRBV2 and TRBJ2-7, with the D gene not confidently named. The sample comprised naive CD4+ T cells sorted from blood. The cell subset or site label, read with the paper, signifies: CD45RA+ positively selected. The CDR3 region: CASRRDRLGYEQYF. The sequenced DNA: TGTGCCAGCAGGAGAGACCGTCTGGGGTACGAGCAGTACTTC.